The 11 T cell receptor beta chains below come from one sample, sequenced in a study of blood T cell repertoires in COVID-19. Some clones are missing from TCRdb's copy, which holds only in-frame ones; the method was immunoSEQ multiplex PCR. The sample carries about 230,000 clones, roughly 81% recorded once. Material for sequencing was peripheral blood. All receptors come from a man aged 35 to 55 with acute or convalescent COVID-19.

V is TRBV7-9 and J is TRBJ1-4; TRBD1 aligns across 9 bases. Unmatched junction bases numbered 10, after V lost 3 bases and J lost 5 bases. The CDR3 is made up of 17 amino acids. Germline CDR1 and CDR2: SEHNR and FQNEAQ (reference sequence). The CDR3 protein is CASSLGQGRVRNEKLFF. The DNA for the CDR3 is TGTGCCAGCAGCTTGGGACAGGGACGCGTAAGGAATGAAAAACTGTTTTTT.

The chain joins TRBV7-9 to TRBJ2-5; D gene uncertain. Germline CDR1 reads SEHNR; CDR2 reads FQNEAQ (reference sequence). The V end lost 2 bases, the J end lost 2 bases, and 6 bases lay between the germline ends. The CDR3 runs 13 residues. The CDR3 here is CASSLFGQETQYF. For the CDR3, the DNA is TGTGCCAGCAGCTTATTCGGGCAAGAGACCCAGTACTTC.

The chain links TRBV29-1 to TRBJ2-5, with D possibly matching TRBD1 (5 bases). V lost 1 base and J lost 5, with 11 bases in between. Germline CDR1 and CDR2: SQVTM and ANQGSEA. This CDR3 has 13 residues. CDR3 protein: CSVEVRGRETQYF. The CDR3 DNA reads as TGCAGCGTTGAAGTTAGGGGAAGGGAGACCCAGTACTTC.

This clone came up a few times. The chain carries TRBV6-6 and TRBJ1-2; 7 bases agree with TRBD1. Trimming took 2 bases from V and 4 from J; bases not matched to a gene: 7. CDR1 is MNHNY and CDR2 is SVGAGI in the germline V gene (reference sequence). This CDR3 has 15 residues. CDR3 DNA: TGTGCCAGCAGTTACCTTGGACAGGCAGCCTATGGCTACACCTTC. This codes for CASSYLGQAAYGYTF.

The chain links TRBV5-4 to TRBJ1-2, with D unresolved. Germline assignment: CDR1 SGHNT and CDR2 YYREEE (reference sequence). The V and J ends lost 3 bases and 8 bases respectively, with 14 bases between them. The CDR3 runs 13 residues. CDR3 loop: CASSSYGEDGYTF. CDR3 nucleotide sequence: TGTGCCAGCAGCTCCTACGGGGAGGACGGCTACACCTTC.

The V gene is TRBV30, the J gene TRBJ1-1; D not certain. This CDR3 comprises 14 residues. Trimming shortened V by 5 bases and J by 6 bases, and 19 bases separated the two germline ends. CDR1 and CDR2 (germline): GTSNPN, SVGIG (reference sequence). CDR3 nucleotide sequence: TGTGCCTGGCAGGCCGTGGCTCACTCGGCTGAAGCTTTCTTT. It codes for CAWQAVAHSAEAFF.

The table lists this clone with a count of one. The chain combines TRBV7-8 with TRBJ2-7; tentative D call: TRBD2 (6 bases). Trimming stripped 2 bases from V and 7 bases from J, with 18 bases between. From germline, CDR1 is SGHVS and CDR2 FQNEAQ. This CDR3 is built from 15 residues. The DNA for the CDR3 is TGTGCCAGCAGCTTACTCGGGACTCTACTACGGGAGCAGTACTTC. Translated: CASSLLGTLLREQYF. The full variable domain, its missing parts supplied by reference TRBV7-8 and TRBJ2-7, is GAGVSQSPRYKVAKRGQDVALRCDPISGHVSLFWYQQALGQGPEFLTYFQNEAQLDKSGLPSDRFFAERPEGSVSTLKIQRTQQEDSAVYLCASSLLGTLLREQYFGPGTRLTVT.

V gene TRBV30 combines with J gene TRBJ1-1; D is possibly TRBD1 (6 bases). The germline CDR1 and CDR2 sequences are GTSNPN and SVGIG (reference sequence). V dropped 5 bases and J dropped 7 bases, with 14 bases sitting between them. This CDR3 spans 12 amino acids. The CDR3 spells CAWSGRGIEAFF. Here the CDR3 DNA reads TGTGCCTGGTCTGGGAGGGGGATTGAAGCTTTCTTT.

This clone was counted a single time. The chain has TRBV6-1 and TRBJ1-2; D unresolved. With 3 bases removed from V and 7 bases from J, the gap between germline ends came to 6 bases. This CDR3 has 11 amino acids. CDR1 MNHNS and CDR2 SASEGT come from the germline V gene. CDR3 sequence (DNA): TGTGCCAGCAGTGACGGTCCTGGCTACACCTTC. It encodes CASSDGPGYTF.

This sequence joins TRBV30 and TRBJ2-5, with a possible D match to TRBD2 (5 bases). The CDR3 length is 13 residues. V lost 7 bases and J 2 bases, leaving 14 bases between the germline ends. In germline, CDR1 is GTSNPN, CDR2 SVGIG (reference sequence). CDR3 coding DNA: TGTGCCTTAATGGGAGCGTGGCAAGAGACCCAGTACTTC. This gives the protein CALMGAWQETQYF.

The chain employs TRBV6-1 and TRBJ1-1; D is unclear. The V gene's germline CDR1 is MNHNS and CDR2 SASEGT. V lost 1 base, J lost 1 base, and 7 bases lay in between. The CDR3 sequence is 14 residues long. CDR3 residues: CASSEVSGNTEAFF. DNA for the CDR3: TGTGCCAGCAGTGAAGTTTCCGGGAACACTGAAGCTTTCTTT.